A selection of T cell receptor beta chains follows, all from one sample in a study of cytomegalovirus exposure and HLA in healthy donors. Clones were read by immunoSEQ multiplex PCR, and TCRdb kept only the in-frame ones, dropping some. The sample carries more than 130,000 clones, approximately 73% recorded once. The sequenced sample consisted of PBMCs. The receptor source for this set is a human donor in good health. The CDR3 runs from the conserved cysteine through the conserved F or W. Each record gives: CDR3 protein, CDR3 DNA, clone size, V gene, CDR3 length, J gene, D gene. The D gene is left open where the match is weak. Rows may omit the clone size; those that give it use once, few, many or a size class.

CDR3: CASSIRGTNTEAFF; DNA: TGTGCCAGTAGTATACGGGGTACGAACACTGAAGCTTTCTTT; size: few; V: TRBV19; length: 14; J: TRBJ1-1; D: -
CDR3: CASRAQGSNTGELFF; DNA: TGTGCCAGTAGGGCCCAGGGGTCGAACACCGGGGAGCTGTTTTTT; size: once; V: TRBV19; length: 15; J: TRBJ2-2; D: -
CDR3: CASSDNSANYGYTF; DNA: TGTGCCAGCAGTGACAACTCCGCTAACTATGGCTACACCTTC; size: -; V: TRBV6-1; length: 14; J: TRBJ1-2; D: -
CDR3: CASTRRGGYTF; DNA: TGTGCCAGCACCCGAAGGGGGGGCTACACCTTC; size: -; V: TRBV2; length: 11; J: TRBJ1-2; D: -
CDR3: CASSLGGTSGSFNEQFF; DNA: TGCGCCAGCAGCTTGGGCGGGACTAGCGGGAGTTTTAATGAGCAGTTCTTC; size: -; V: TRBV5-1; length: 17; J: TRBJ2-1; D: TRBD2
CDR3: CASSPGTGLQPQHF; DNA: TGTGCCAGCTCACCCGGGACAGGGTTACAGCCCCAGCATTTT; size: -; V: TRBV18; length: 14; J: TRBJ1-5; D: TRBD1
CDR3: CASSPGQGNSPLHF; DNA: TGTGCCAGCTCACCAGGACAGGGTAATTCACCCCTCCACTTT; size: -; V: TRBV18; length: 14; J: TRBJ1-6; D: TRBD1
CDR3: CASSLWRGLGNTEAFF; DNA: TGTGCCAGCAGCTTATGGCGGGGCCTGGGGAACACTGAAGCTTTCTTT; size: -; V: TRBV7-8; length: 16; J: TRBJ1-1; D: -
CDR3: CASRNSYNEQFF; DNA: TGTGCCAGCAGGAATAGCTACAATGAGCAGTTCTTC; size: -; V: TRBV7-6; length: 12; J: TRBJ2-1; D: -
CDR3: CSVAGLAGVDTQYF; DNA: TGCAGCGTGGCGGGACTAGCGGGGGTAGATACGCAGTATTTT; size: once; V: TRBV29-1; length: 14; J: TRBJ2-3; D: TRBD2
CDR3: CASRRTGNNEQFF; DNA: TGTGCCAGCAGACGGACAGGGAACAATGAGCAGTTCTTC; size: -; V: TRBV2; length: 13; J: TRBJ2-1; D: TRBD1
CDR3: CASSTGQGFAEAFF; DNA: TGTGCCAGCTCAACGGGACAGGGGTTCGCTGAAGCTTTCTTT; size: -; V: TRBV18; length: 14; J: TRBJ1-1; D: TRBD1
CDR3: CAWSVQGAGGYTF; DNA: TGTGCCTGGAGTGTACAGGGGGCGGGCGGCTACACCTTC; size: -; V: TRBV30; length: 13; J: TRBJ1-2; D: TRBD1
CDR3: CAIRDRPGELFF; DNA: TGTGCCATCCGGGACAGGCCCGGGGAGCTGTTTTTT; size: -; V: TRBV10-3; length: 12; J: TRBJ2-2; D: TRBD1